The clone carrying this T cell receptor (beta chain) was observed at least ten times. The antigen remains unidentified. Sorting recovered naive CD8 T cells on a CD8+CD4-CCR7+CD45RA+ profile. These data belong to a study of molecular identifiers for immune sequencing clone quantification. The V gene's germline CDR1 is SQVTM and CDR2 ANQGSEA. This CDR3 comprises 11 residues. V shed 3 bases and J shed 7 bases, with 9 bases lying between them. Study-wide results and limits: Barcode collisions between identical TCR molecules could shrink estimates of highly expanded clone sizes.

Previously described methods with listed TCR primers produced the bulk TCR libraries. In TCRdb, the PCR reads were re-called with MiXCR into one record per CDR3 protein. This repertoire shows about 300,000 distinct CDR3 sequences, about a fifth found once; its top ten account for about 0.79%. The gene calls are TRBV29-1 and TRBJ1-2; D is unresolved. The sequencing sample was made of naive CD8+ T cells from blood, with Jurkat cell RNA spiked in. Subset described: FACS-sorted CD8+CD4-CCR7+CD45RA+ naive T cells. This sequence originates from a human donor in good health. Some libraries in this study had Jurkat cell RNA spiked in. CDR3 region: CSVEAGFGYTF. The CDR3 bases are TGCAGCGTTGAGGCCGGCTTTGGCTACACCTTC. The complete variable domain, with remaining parts taken from reference TRBV29-1 and TRBJ1-2, reads SAVISQKPSRDICQRGTSLTIQCQVDSQVTMMFWYRQQPGQSLTLIATANQGSEATYESGFVIDKFPISRPNLTFSTLTVSNMSPEDSSIYLCSVEAGFGYTFGSGTRLTVV.